This TCR beta chain stems from a study of CD4 T cell repertoires in COVID-19. Stimulation with autologous monocytes and recombinant SARS-CoV-2 spike or nucleoprotein produced proliferating antigen-reactive T cell lines. This CDR3 region has 14 residues. Germline CDR1 SEHNR, CDR2 FQNEAQ (reference sequence). Trimming removed 9 bases from V and 0 bases from J, with 13 bases in between. By its share, this clone is medium-sized. Its antigen is as yet unknown. This sample also contains other DNA sequences that code for the same CDR3. The method was immunoSEQ multiplex PCR; TCRdb's version includes in-frame clones alone and lacks a portion of them. The table has some 710 clones, about 7.3% seen once; the top ten hold about a tenth.

The chain carries TRBV7-9 and TRBJ2-3, with D possibly TRBD1 on 5 matching bases. The source was circulating follicular helper CD4+ T cells, cultured in vitro, collected after recovery from COVID-19. The TCR comes from a human donor who had COVID-19. The CDR3 DNA reads as TGTGCCAGTACTGGGCAGGGAAGCACAGATACGCAGTATTTT. Translating it yields CASTGQGSTDTQYF.